This TCR beta chain was recorded in a study of blood T cell repertoires in COVID-19. Study-wide background: Samples taken during acute and convalescent COVID-19 were collected in the United States, Italy and Spain.

The authors' processing: Quantification of nucleated cells was approximated via reference gene primer amplification. Repertoires were generated with immunoSEQ multiplex PCR, while TCRdb's copy carries only in-frame clones and drops some. The V and J calls and clone size are taken from that table; D and trimming were inferred from the DNA. The sample has about 220,000 clones; roughly 86% are singletons. The germline CDR1 and CDR2 sequences are MGHDK and SYGVNS. The CDR3 totals 15 residues. V was pared by 1 base and J by 6 bases, with 15 bases between. Sample: peripheral blood. The TCR originated in a woman in her twenties or thirties who had recovered from COVID-19. This chain links TRBV25-1 with TRBJ1-2, with D perhaps TRBD1 (6 bases). The CDR3 reads CASSESTADSHGYTF. In DNA, the CDR3 is TGTGCCAGCAGTGAATCCACGGCGGACAGCCATGGCTACACCTTC.